The rows below give T cell receptor beta chains drawn from one sample of a study of CD8 T cells in ankylosing spondylitis. TCRdb independently ran MiXCR on the 5' RACE reads; one entry per CDR3 protein. The table includes about 89,000 distinct CDR3 sequences, 27% detected once. Sequenced input: blood, either unsorted or a sorted T cell fraction (not recorded which). The receptors stem from a male donor with ankylosing spondylitis or in good health (not recorded which). Each CDR3 is given with its conserved first and last residue. The D gene is left open where the match is weak. The size of a clone is reported for some rows only, either as once, few or many, or as a class for expanded clones.

CDR3nt: TGTGCCAGCAGCCATCCCGAGCGGGGGGGCAAGAATGAGCAGTTCTTC
CDR3aa: CASSHPERGGKNEQFF
d_gene: TRBD2
v_gene: TRBV4-2
j_gene: TRBJ2-1
abundance: -

CDR3nt: TGTGCCAGCAGGACCGACAGGTGGGGCACTGAAGCTTTCTTT
CDR3aa: CASRTDRWGTEAFF
d_gene: -
v_gene: TRBV2
j_gene: TRBJ1-1
abundance: few

CDR3nt: TGTGCCAGCAGCTTGGCGCTAGCTCCCACCACAGATACGCAGTATTTT
CDR3aa: CASSLALAPTTDTQYF
d_gene: -
v_gene: TRBV5-4
j_gene: TRBJ2-3
abundance: -

CDR3nt: TGCAGTGCTAGGGGCGTTCGGCAATCCCAGGCGGGGACCCAGTACTTC
CDR3aa: CSARGVRQSQAGTQYF
d_gene: -
v_gene: TRBV20-1
j_gene: TRBJ2-5
abundance: -

CDR3nt: TGTGCCAGCAGCTTAGAGGGACAGCCTACAGATACGCAGTATTTT
CDR3aa: CASSLEGQPTDTQYF
d_gene: TRBD1
v_gene: TRBV7-9
j_gene: TRBJ2-3
abundance: -

CDR3nt: TGTGCCAGCTCTACGAGACAGGGGAGGAGCACCGGGGAGCTGTTTTTT
CDR3aa: CASSTRQGRSTGELFF
d_gene: TRBD1
v_gene: TRBV18
j_gene: TRBJ2-2
abundance: many

CDR3nt: TGCACCGCCGGGGGGACTGAAGCTTTCTTT
CDR3aa: CTAGGTEAFF
d_gene: -
v_gene: TRBV29-1
j_gene: TRBJ1-1
abundance: few

CDR3nt: TGTGCCAGCAGTGAAGGGGGGCCGGGGGGAGCTTTCTTT
CDR3aa: CASSEGGPGGAFF
d_gene: -
v_gene: TRBV25-1
j_gene: TRBJ1-1
abundance: -

CDR3nt: TGTGCCAGCAGCCAAGTATACGGGAACGAGCAGTACTTC
CDR3aa: CASSQVYGNEQYF
d_gene: -
v_gene: TRBV5-8
j_gene: TRBJ2-7
abundance: -

CDR3nt: TGCGCCAGCAGCTTCAGGAACGATGAGCAGTTCTTC
CDR3aa: CASSFRNDEQFF
d_gene: -
v_gene: TRBV5-1
j_gene: TRBJ2-1
abundance: -

CDR3nt: TGTGCCAGCAGCCAAGACCACAGGGGAGTTGAAAAACTGTTTTTT
CDR3aa: CASSQDHRGVEKLFF
d_gene: TRBD1
v_gene: TRBV3-1
j_gene: TRBJ1-4
abundance: -

CDR3nt: TGTGCCAGCACTTGGACTTTCCGGGCCGACTATGGCTACACCTTC
CDR3aa: CASTWTFRADYGYTF
d_gene: -
v_gene: TRBV6-5
j_gene: TRBJ1-2
abundance: -

CDR3nt: TGTGCCAGCGGAACGAGCACAGATACGCAGTATTTT
CDR3aa: CASGTSTDTQYF
d_gene: -
v_gene: TRBV18
j_gene: TRBJ2-3
abundance: -

CDR3nt: TGCAGTGCTAGAGGAGGGACAGGGGCAGATACGCAGTATTTT
CDR3aa: CSARGGTGADTQYF
d_gene: TRBD1
v_gene: TRBV20-1
j_gene: TRBJ2-3
abundance: few

CDR3nt: TGTGCCAGCTCAACCCTGAAACAAATACAGGGGAAAGGACCCCTCCACTTT
CDR3aa: CASSTLKQIQGKGPLHF
d_gene: TRBD1
v_gene: TRBV18
j_gene: TRBJ1-6
abundance: -

CDR3nt: TGTGCCAGCAGCTTATCCCATGTGAACACCGGGGAGCTGTTTTTT
CDR3aa: CASSLSHVNTGELFF
d_gene: -
v_gene: TRBV7-9
j_gene: TRBJ2-2
abundance: -

CDR3nt: TGTGCCACCAGTGTTGGGGCTAGCGGGAACCAAGTCTTC
CDR3aa: CATSVGASGNQVF
d_gene: TRBD2
v_gene: TRBV24-1
j_gene: TRBJ2-1
abundance: -

CDR3nt: TGCGCCAGCAGCTTGGGACAGGGGGAGCAGTTCTTC
CDR3aa: CASSLGQGEQFF
d_gene: TRBD1
v_gene: TRBV5-1
j_gene: TRBJ2-1
abundance: -

CDR3nt: TGTGCCAGCAGCGTAGGAACAGGGAGAAATCAGCCCCAGCATTTT
CDR3aa: CASSVGTGRNQPQHF
d_gene: -
v_gene: TRBV9
j_gene: TRBJ1-5
abundance: few

CDR3nt: TGTGCCAGCAGCTTAGGCGCCGGGATCCCTGTTGAAAAACTGTTTTTT
CDR3aa: CASSLGAGIPVEKLFF
d_gene: -
v_gene: TRBV7-9
j_gene: TRBJ1-4
abundance: -

CDR3nt: TGCGCCAGCAGCTTGGTTCTCAACCGCTGGGCAGATACGCAGTATTTT
CDR3aa: CASSLVLNRWADTQYF
d_gene: -
v_gene: TRBV5-1
j_gene: TRBJ2-3
abundance: -

CDR3nt: TGCAGTGCTGGCGGGACAGGGGAATCGAGCTATGGCTACACCTTC
CDR3aa: CSAGGTGESSYGYTF
d_gene: TRBD1
v_gene: TRBV20-1
j_gene: TRBJ1-2
abundance: -

CDR3nt: TGCGCCAGCAGCCAAGGAGGCAGATACCGCAATCAGCCCCAGCATTTT
CDR3aa: CASSQGGRYRNQPQHF
d_gene: -
v_gene: TRBV4-1
j_gene: TRBJ1-5
abundance: few

CDR3nt: TGCAGTGCGAGAACAGCGGACTTCTACGAGCAGTACTTC
CDR3aa: CSARTADFYEQYF
d_gene: -
v_gene: TRBV20-1
j_gene: TRBJ2-7
abundance: -

CDR3nt: TGTGCCAGCACACTCCGGGACAGCTCCTACAATGAGCAGTTCTTC
CDR3aa: CASTLRDSSYNEQFF
d_gene: TRBD1
v_gene: TRBV7-8
j_gene: TRBJ2-1
abundance: -

CDR3nt: TGCGCCAGCAGCTACGGACAGGGGACTGAAGCTTTCTTT
CDR3aa: CASSYGQGTEAFF
d_gene: TRBD1
v_gene: TRBV5-1
j_gene: TRBJ1-1
abundance: many

CDR3nt: TGTGCCAGCAGCCCCCTCGGCAGGGCCAACAATGAGCAGTTCTTC
CDR3aa: CASSPLGRANNEQFF
d_gene: -
v_gene: TRBV9
j_gene: TRBJ2-1
abundance: -

CDR3nt: TGTGCCAGCAGCCTTCACAGGGTTCAGCCCCAGCATTTT
CDR3aa: CASSLHRVQPQHF
d_gene: -
v_gene: TRBV7-2
j_gene: TRBJ1-5
abundance: -

CDR3nt: TGCAGCGTATCCCCGGGACATCTCCAAGAGACCCAGTACTTC
CDR3aa: CSVSPGHLQETQYF
d_gene: -
v_gene: TRBV29-1
j_gene: TRBJ2-5
abundance: -

CDR3nt: TGCGCCAGCAGCTTGGGCGGTGGGATCTCCTACAATGAGCAGTTCTTC
CDR3aa: CASSLGGGISYNEQFF
d_gene: -
v_gene: TRBV5-1
j_gene: TRBJ2-1
abundance: many

CDR3nt: TGTGCCAGCAGCCCCCGGGACAGGGGTTCCGGGGAGCTGTTTTTT
CDR3aa: CASSPRDRGSGELFF
d_gene: TRBD1
v_gene: TRBV7-9
j_gene: TRBJ2-2
abundance: -

CDR3nt: TGTGCCAGCAGCCCCGACAGGGGGCAGGGCGCAGATACGCAGTATTTT
CDR3aa: CASSPDRGQGADTQYF
d_gene: TRBD1
v_gene: TRBV7-9
j_gene: TRBJ2-3
abundance: few

CDR3nt: TGCGCCAGCAGTCCCCGGGGACAGCGGGCCGACAATGAGCAGTTCTTC
CDR3aa: CASSPRGQRADNEQFF
d_gene: -
v_gene: TRBV4-1
j_gene: TRBJ2-1
abundance: many

CDR3nt: TGTGCCAGCCATAGCGGTCACGCATGGTACTTC
CDR3aa: CASHSGHAWYF
d_gene: -
v_gene: TRBV7-9
j_gene: TRBJ2-5
abundance: few

CDR3nt: TGCAGTGCTAGAGTTCTTAGCCTTCCAGCTTTCTTT
CDR3aa: CSARVLSLPAFF
d_gene: -
v_gene: TRBV20-1
j_gene: TRBJ1-1
abundance: -